A selection of T cell receptor beta chains follows, all from one sample in a study of cytomegalovirus exposure and HLA in healthy donors. Sequenced by immunoSEQ multiplex PCR; TCRdb stores in-frame clones only, minus some. The data show 200,000 to 250,000 clones, roughly 68% seen once. The specimen sequenced was PBMCs. The source is a man aged 40-55 years in good health and CMV-seropositive. CDR3s include the opening cysteine and the closing phenylalanine or tryptophan. The D gene is left open where the match is weak. Rows may omit the clone size; those that give it use once, few, many or a size class.

NA	TRBV7-9	NA	TRBJ1-6	TGTGCCAGCAGGCGGTCTTCAGATAATTCACCCCTCCACTTT	CASRRSSDNSPLHF
TRBD1	TRBV18	NA	TRBJ2-6	TGTGCCAGCTCAGCCTCCGGGACAGGGGGCCGGGGGGCCAACGTCCTGACTTTC	CASSASGTGGRGANVLTF
TRBD1	TRBV9	NA	TRBJ2-5	TGTGCCAGCAGTTCTCTTCCTACAGGGGGCGCGGAGACCCAGTACTTC	CASSSLPTGGAETQYF
NA	TRBV19	NA	TRBJ2-7	TGTGCCAGTAGTATCGCGGGACTTCACTACGAGCAGTACTTC	CASSIAGLHYEQYF
NA	TRBV10-2	NA	TRBJ1-5	TGCGCCAGCAGTGATACGCAGGCTAAAATCAATCAGCCCCAGCATTTT	CASSDTQAKINQPQHF
NA	TRBV11-2	NA	TRBJ1-3	TGTGCCAGCAGCTTCTCGGGGTCTGGAAACACCATATATTTT	CASSFSGSGNTIYF
NA	TRBV27	once	TRBJ1-5	TGTGCCAGCAGTTTAAAGGGACACTATAGCAATCAGCCCCAGCATTTT	CASSLKGHYSNQPQHF
NA	TRBV9	few	TRBJ2-7	TGTGCCAGCAGCGCTCGACAGGTCAGCTCGGACGAGCAGTACTTC	CASSARQVSSDEQYF
NA	TRBV7-7	NA	TRBJ2-3	TGTGCCAGCAGCTTACAGGCGTCTAGCACAGATACGCAGTATTTT	CASSLQASSTDTQYF
TRBD1	TRBV6-1	NA	TRBJ2-5	TGTGCCAGCAGCCGGGACAGCCTTCAAGAGACCCAGTACTTC	CASSRDSLQETQYF
TRBD1	TRBV6-1	NA	TRBJ1-2	TGTGCCAGCAGTCTGACAGGGTGGGACTATGGCTACACCTTC	CASSLTGWDYGYTF
NA	TRBV6-5	NA	TRBJ2-1	TGTGCCAGCAGCCTAGTCGGGGGGCCACTAGAGCAGTTCTTC	CASSLVGGPLEQFF
TRBD2	TRBV4-3	few	TRBJ2-1	TGCGCCAGCAGCCAAGGACTAGCGAATGAGCAGTTCTTC	CASSQGLANEQFF
TRBD1	TRBV5-8	NA	TRBJ1-1	TGTGCCAGCACCGCACGGTCCAGGGGGCTCACTGAAGCTTTCTTT	CASTARSRGLTEAFF
NA	TRBV6-5	NA	TRBJ1-6	TGTGCCAGCAGTTACTCTGGCTCTCCAAATTCACCCCTCCACTTT	CASSYSGSPNSPLHF
NA	TRBV7-9	NA	TRBJ2-3	TGTGCCAGCAGCTTAGCGGGGGGTATAGATACGCAGTATTTT	CASSLAGGIDTQYF
TRBD2	TRBV15	NA	TRBJ2-1	TGTGCCACCAGCCCCCACCGGCTAGCGGGCCCTCTGAATGAGCAGTTCTTC	CATSPHRLAGPLNEQFF
TRBD1	TRBV19	once	TRBJ1-4	TGTGCCAGTAGCCAGACAGGGATCGGAGAAAAACTGTTTTTT	CASSQTGIGEKLFF
NA	TRBV5-1	NA	TRBJ2-3	TGCGCCAGCAGCTCGGAGGGCAGATCTAGCACAGATACGCAGTATTTT	CASSSEGRSSTDTQYF
NA	TRBV7-8	once	TRBJ2-1	TGTGCCAGCAGCTTAGTAGGGACTCCGCCGGGCAATGAGCAGTTCTTC	CASSLVGTPPGNEQFF
TRBD1	TRBV9	NA	TRBJ1-2	TGTGCCAGCACCGCAGGGACAGCCGCTAACTATGGCTACACCTTC	CASTAGTAANYGYTF
TRBD1	TRBV4-1	NA	TRBJ2-7	TGCGCCAGCAGCCAAGAGGGGACAGGGATCCACGAGCAGTACTTC	CASSQEGTGIHEQYF
NA	TRBV19	once	TRBJ2-7	TGTGCCAGTAGTATCCACAGCAACTACGAGCAGTACTTC	CASSIHSNYEQYF
NA	TRBV27	NA	TRBJ1-5	TGTGCCAGCAGTTTATCGGGACACTCCAATCAGCCCCAGCATTTT	CASSLSGHSNQPQHF
NA	TRBV10-3	few	TRBJ1-1	TGTGCCATCAGCGGACGGGAGGGGTTGGGGACTGAAGCTTTCTTT	CAISGREGLGTEAFF
TRBD1	TRBV27	few	TRBJ1-6	TGTGCCAGCAGCCCCGCCAGGGGGAATTCACCCCTCCACTTT	CASSPARGNSPLHF
NA	TRBV6-5	NA	TRBJ1-4	TGTGCCAGCAGCCCAGGGAATTTAAAACTGTTTTTT	CASSPGNLKLFF
TRBD1	TRBV5-1	NA	TRBJ1-6	TGCGCCAGCAGCAAAACGACAGGGGAGGATTCACCCCTCCACTTT	CASSKTTGEDSPLHF
NA	TRBV5-1	once	TRBJ2-3	TGCGCCAGCAGCTTAGCATCGACACCTACAGATACGCAGTATTTT	CASSLASTPTDTQYF
NA	TRBV28	NA	TRBJ1-5	TGTGCCAGCAGCCCAACAGGGATTCGGGATCAGCCCCAGCATTTT	CASSPTGIRDQPQHF
NA	TRBV5-4	NA	TRBJ2-3	TGTGCCAGCAGCCCCCCCCGGGGTAACACAGATACGCAGTATTTT	CASSPPRGNTDTQYF
NA	TRBV25-1	few	TRBJ1-2	TGTGCCAGCAGTGGGGGGGGCGGGCGCGTTAACTATGGCTACACCTTC	CASSGGGGRVNYGYTF
TRBD2	TRBV5-1	NA	TRBJ2-5	TGCGCCAGCAGCTCTGGGGGGGTCGGGGAGACCCAGTACTTC	CASSSGGVGETQYF
TRBD1	TRBV7-6	NA	TRBJ2-2	TGTGCCAGCAGCCAGGGACAGGGGGCGACCGGGGAGCTGTTTTTT	CASSQGQGATGELFF
TRBD2	TRBV7-9	NA	TRBJ2-6	TGTGCCAGCAGTGTGGGAGGGAGAAGCTCTGGGGCCAACGTCCTGACTTTC	CASSVGGRSSGANVLTF
NA	TRBV28	NA	TRBJ1-2	TGTGCCAGCAGTACTCCCGCATCCTTGCACTATGGCTACACCTTC	CASSTPASLHYGYTF
NA	TRBV27	NA	TRBJ2-3	TGTGCCAGCACCTCCCTTAGCGCCCGTGGCACAGATACGCAGTATTTT	CASTSLSARGTDTQYF